Listed here are 10 T cell receptor beta chains from one sample, sequenced in a study of blood T cell repertoires in COVID-19. Sequencing was performed with immunoSEQ multiplex PCR; in TCRdb, only in-frame clones are kept and a portion is missing. The table has some 200,000 clones, about 87% seen once. Sequenced input: PBMCs or T cells enriched from blood (not recorded which). These receptors were collected from a woman under 40 who had recovered from COVID-19.

The CDR3 protein is CASSLTGLGADTQYF. CDR3 nucleotides: TGCGCCAGCAGCTTGACGGGACTGGGAGCAGATACGCAGTATTTT. The V call is TRBV5-1, the J call TRBJ2-3; possibly TRBD2 for D (6 bases). The V end was cut by 1 base, the J end by 4 bases, with 13 bases between. The CDR3 spans 15 residues. From germline, CDR1 is SGHRS and CDR2 YFSETQ.

The V call is TRBV4-3, the J call TRBJ1-2; 7 bases align to TRBD1. Germline lookup yields CDR1 LGHNA and CDR2 YSLEER. The CDR3 spans 15 residues. V shed 1 base, J shed 4 bases, and the junction held 6 bases outside the gene matches. This chain's CDR3 is CASSQGQGGGYGYTF. CDR3 nucleotide sequence: TGCGCCAGCAGCCAAGGACAGGGCGGAGGCTATGGCTACACCTTC.

This rearrangement joins TRBV9 to TRBJ2-3; D remains unclear. Between the trimmed V and J ends, which lost 0 bases and 7 bases, there was a span of 12 bases. The CDR3 totals 14 residues. Germline assignment: CDR1 SGDLS and CDR2 YYNGEE. The CDR3 is CASSVGGQAHTQYF. CDR3 coding DNA: TGTGCCAGCAGCGTAGGTGGGCAGGCCCATACGCAGTATTTT.

This clone was detected a few times. V usage is TRBV6-2 or TRBV6-3 and J usage is TRBJ2-7, with D uncertain. The CDR3 covers 13 residues. The V and J ends lost 2 bases and 0 bases respectively, with 5 bases between them. Germline assignment: CDR1 MNHEY and CDR2 SVGEGT. The CDR3, as DNA: TGTGCCAGCAGTTACACCAGCTCCTACGAGCAGTACTTC. It codes for CASSYTSSYEQYF.

This rearrangement joins TRBV10-3 to TRBJ1-5; D is uncertain. Trimming took 8 bases from V and 2 from J, leaving 13 bases between them. Germline V CDR1 and CDR2: ENHRY, SYGVKD. The CDR3 contains 14 residues. CDR3: CAIWPGRGNQPQHF. CDR3 in DNA: TGTGCCATCTGGCCGGGGAGAGGCAATCAGCCCCAGCATTTT.

The chain carries TRBV27 and TRBJ1-2; D gene unclear. V shed 0 bases and J shed 3 bases, with 8 bases lying between them. Germline CDR1 is MNHEY and CDR2 is SMNVEV (reference sequence). The CDR3 has 14 amino acids. The chain's CDR3 is CASSLSGGYYGYTF. DNA of the CDR3: TGTGCCAGCAGTTTATCCGGAGGCTACTATGGCTACACCTTC.

The rearrangement joins TRBV7-2 to TRBJ2-7; TRBD2 might be the D (6 bases). Trimming shortened V by 1 base and J by 4 bases, and 14 bases separated the two germline ends. The V gene's germline CDR1 is SGHTA and CDR2 FQGNSA. The CDR3 totals 15 residues. Written as DNA, the CDR3 is TGTGCCAGCAGCTTAGATGCAGCGGGCTCTTACGAGCAGTACTTC. Its protein product is CASSLDAAGSYEQYF.

The DNA for the CDR3 is TGTGCCAGCAGTGCTGGAGCTAACTATGGCTACACCTTC. Protein product: CASSAGANYGYTF. The V call is TRBV2, the J call TRBJ1-2, with D unresolved. CDR1 and CDR2 from the germline V gene are SNHLY and FYNNEI. CDR3 size: 13 residues. The V and J ends lost 4 bases and 0 bases respectively, with 6 bases between them.

The CDR3 sequence is CASSLLSGQETQYF. In DNA form, the CDR3 reads TGTGCCAGCAGCTTATTGAGCGGACAAGAGACCCAGTACTTC. The V call is TRBV7-2, the J call TRBJ2-5, with D tentatively TRBD2 (5 bases). Trimming took 2 bases from V and 2 from J, leaving 9 bases between them. CDR1 and CDR2 (germline): SGHTA, FQGNSA. This CDR3 comprises 14 residues.

The chain recombines TRBV7-9 with TRBJ1-4; D possibly corresponds to TRBD1 (5 bases). Trimming removed 3 bases from V and 8 bases from J, with 22 bases in between. Germline lookup yields CDR1 SEHNR and CDR2 FQNEAQ (reference sequence). CDR3 size: 17 residues. In DNA, the CDR3 is TGTGCCAGCAGCTTCTCCTCGGGCCTCGGGGACTACGAAAAACTGTTTTTT. As protein: CASSFSSGLGDYEKLFF.